These T cell receptor beta chains were read from a single sample in a study of T cells in Graves' hyperthyroidism and ophthalmopathy. One entry per CDR3 protein, called by TCRdb with MiXCR from the multiplex PCR reads. This sample has about 400,000 distinct CDR3 sequences, with about an eighth found just once. The sample consisted of blood. The receptors here all came from a woman younger than 30 with Graves' hyperthyroidism. Both conserved end residues are part of each CDR3. The order of the fields is CDR3 length, clone size, V gene, J gene, D gene, CDR3 protein, CDR3 DNA. The D gene is left open where the match is weak. Size is stated for part of the rows, as once, few or many counts, or as a class when the clone is expanded.

>17|few|TRBV6-1|TRBJ1-4|NA
CASSEGVGGATNEKLFF
TGTGCCAGCAGTGAAGGTGTGGGGGGAGCAACTAATGAAAAACTGTTTTTT
>18|many|TRBV25-1|TRBJ2-1|TRBD2
CASSAPTSGGHSYNEQFF
TGTGCCAGCAGTGCACCGACTAGCGGGGGACACTCCTACAATGAGCAGTTCTTC
>15|many|TRBV9|TRBJ2-7|NA
CASSVATDYPYEQYF
TGTGCCAGCAGCGTAGCAACCGACTATCCCTACGAGCAGTACTTC
>17|NA|TRBV3-1|TRBJ2-3|NA
CASSQWSLEGDTDTQYF
TGTGCCAGCAGCCAATGGAGCCTCGAGGGAGACACAGATACGCAGTATTTT
>17|few|TRBV5-4|TRBJ2-7|TRBD1
CASSAGQGAAGTYEQYF
TGTGCCAGCAGCGCCGGACAGGGTGCGGCGGGGACCTACGAGCAGTACTTC
>15|few|TRBV6-1|TRBJ1-1|NA
CASSSSGGVRTEAFF
TGTGCCAGCAGTTCATCAGGAGGCGTCCGCACTGAAGCTTTCTTT
>14|many|TRBV30|TRBJ2-7|TRBD2
CAWSVTSEYYEQYF
TGTGCCTGGAGTGTCACTAGCGAGTACTACGAGCAGTACTTC
>13|NA|TRBV30|TRBJ2-3|NA
CAWTSASTDTQYF
TGTGCCTGGACGAGTGCATCGACAGATACGCAGTATTTT
>16|NA|TRBV5-6|TRBJ1-4|TRBD1
CASSPSGQGQNEKLFF
TGTGCCAGCAGCCCGAGCGGACAGGGTCAAAATGAAAAACTGTTTTTT
>15|many|TRBV28|TRBJ1-2|TRBD1
CASSDAGTGGWGYTF
TGTGCCAGCAGTGACGCCGGGACAGGGGGATGGGGCTACACCTTC
>13|few|TRBV18|TRBJ1-1|TRBD1
CASTQGADTEAFF
TGTGCCAGCACACAGGGGGCGGACACTGAAGCTTTCTTT
>15|few|TRBV11-2|TRBJ1-3|NA
CASSLEGISGNTIYF
TGTGCCAGCAGCTTAGAGGGGATCTCTGGAAACACCATATATTTT
>11|NA|TRBV28|TRBJ1-1|NA
CASTIDQEAFF
TGTGCCAGCACCATAGACCAGGAAGCTTTCTTT
>12|few|TRBV7-8|TRBJ2-2|NA
CASSPTFLELFF
TGTGCCAGCAGCCCGACTTTTTTGGAGCTGTTTTTT
>15|many|TRBV29-1|TRBJ1-2|TRBD1
CSVLGQGASNYGYTF
TGCAGCGTTTTAGGACAGGGGGCCTCTAACTATGGCTACACCTTC
>14|many|TRBV6-1|TRBJ1-2|NA
CASTQRGDLNGYTF
TGTGCCAGCACTCAAAGAGGGGATCTTAATGGCTACACCTTC
>14|many|TRBV7-2|TRBJ2-7|TRBD2
CASSSGRGTYEQYF
TGTGCCAGCAGCAGCGGGAGGGGAACTTACGAGCAGTACTTC
>14|few|TRBV10-3|TRBJ2-7|NA
CAIGGEGQTYEQYF
TGTGCCATCGGGGGGGAGGGACAGACCTACGAGCAGTACTTC
>14|many|TRBV27|TRBJ2-7|TRBD2
CASSLIAGGYEQYF
TGTGCCAGCAGTTTAATAGCGGGAGGCTACGAGCAGTACTTC
>13|few|TRBV12-3/TRBV12-4|TRBJ2-1|NA
CASSLRDHNEQFF
TGTGCCAGCAGTTTAAGGGATCACAATGAGCAGTTCTTC
>14|NA|TRBV30|TRBJ2-7|TRBD1
CTWSDRGRSYEQYF
TGTACCTGGAGTGACAGGGGTCGGTCCTACGAGCAGTACTTC
>14|few|TRBV29-1|TRBJ2-3|TRBD2
CSGGLAGGPDTQYF
TGCAGCGGGGGACTAGCGGGAGGGCCAGATACGCAGTATTTT
>16|few|TRBV9|TRBJ2-4|NA
CASSVGQALAKNIQYF
TGTGCCAGCAGCGTAGGACAGGCACTAGCCAAAAACATTCAGTACTTC
>17|many|TRBV28|TRBJ1-4|TRBD1
CASSPTGQGFTNEKLFF
TGTGCCAGCAGTCCAACGGGACAGGGATTCACAAATGAAAAACTGTTTTTT
>17|few|TRBV7-6|TRBJ2-2|TRBD2
CASSFRPSGRAPGELFF
TGTGCCAGCAGCTTCAGACCTAGCGGGAGGGCTCCCGGGGAGCTGTTTTTT
>16|once|TRBV5-1|TRBJ2-2|TRBD1
CASSLAGQGGTGELFF
TGCGCCAGCAGCTTGGCCGGACAGGGCGGCACCGGGGAGCTGTTTTTT
>11|NA|TRBV25-1|TRBJ1-2|NA
CASSALGGHTF
TGTGCCAGCAGTGCCCTCGGTGGCCACACCTTC
>17|NA|TRBV9|TRBJ2-1|TRBD2
CASSVDPDSGIKNEQFF
TGTGCCAGCAGCGTAGATCCCGATAGCGGGATAAAAAATGAGCAGTTCTTC
>17|many|TRBV20-1|TRBJ1-6|TRBD1
CSASGETGSGQDSPLHF
TGCAGTGCTAGCGGGGAGACAGGGAGTGGACAGGATTCACCCCTCCACTTT
>17|few|TRBV28|TRBJ1-6|TRBD1
CASSAHGQGIYNSPLHF
TGTGCCAGCAGTGCACACGGACAGGGGATTTATAATTCACCCCTCCACTTT
>13|NA|TRBV20-1|TRBJ2-5|NA
CSARSGTEETQYF
TGCAGTGCTCGCAGCGGGACAGAAGAGACCCAGTACTTC
>16|many|TRBV6-2/TRBV6-3|TRBJ2-7|NA
CASSYSTAQSSYEQYF
TGTGCCAGCAGTTACTCCACAGCCCAGAGCTCCTACGAGCAGTACTTC
>12|NA|TRBV12-5|TRBJ2-7|NA
CASGTPFDEQYF
TGTGCTAGTGGCACTCCCTTTGACGAGCAGTACTTC
>20|many|TRBV28|TRBJ2-1|TRBD1
CASSTPLRPPGQSSYNEQFF
TGTGCCAGCAGCACTCCTTTACGCCCACCGGGACAGAGCTCCTACAATGAGCAGTTCTTC
>13|many|TRBV30|TRBJ1-5|NA
CAWSVQENQPQHF
TGTGCCTGGAGTGTACAAGAAAATCAGCCCCAGCATTTT
>14|NA|TRBV9|TRBJ2-1|NA
CVSSVAVKDNEQFF
TGTGTCAGCAGCGTAGCGGTGAAGGACAATGAGCAGTTCTTC
>11|NA|TRBV12-3/TRBV12-4|TRBJ2-3|NA
CASRQADTQYF
TGTGCCAGCAGGCAGGCGGATACGCAGTATTTT
>13|many|TRBV30|TRBJ1-1|NA
CAWSRQPNTEAFF
TGTGCCTGGAGCCGACAGCCGAACACTGAAGCTTTCTTT
>16|once|TRBV4-1|TRBJ2-1|NA
CASSQEDRLSYNEQFF
TGCGCCAGCAGCCAAGAGGACAGACTCTCCTACAATGAGCAGTTCTTC
>13|many|TRBV18|TRBJ1-1|TRBD1
CASSDRVDTEAFF
TGTGCCAGCTCGGACAGGGTAGACACTGAAGCTTTCTTT
>13|many|TRBV7-9|TRBJ2-1|NA
CASSSSGGQKQFF
TGTGCCAGCAGCTCGTCGGGGGGACAGAAGCAGTTCTTC
>15|once|TRBV13|TRBJ2-3|TRBD1
CASSPRTGGLDTQYF
TGTGCCAGCAGCCCTCGGACAGGGGGGTTGGATACGCAGTATTTT
>16|many|TRBV12-3/TRBV12-4|TRBJ2-5|TRBD1
CASSHTGEGAQETQYF
TGTGCCAGCAGCCACACAGGGGAAGGGGCCCAAGAGACCCAGTACTTC
>17|NA|TRBV7-9|TRBJ1-2|NA
CASSSSSPGNALGGYTF
TGTGCCAGCAGCTCATCGTCGCCAGGGAACGCGTTGGGTGGCTACACCTTC
>12|many|TRBV20-1|TRBJ1-1|NA
CSATRSLTEAFF
TGCAGTGCTACCCGGTCGCTCACTGAAGCTTTCTTT
>15|NA|TRBV29-1|TRBJ2-7|TRBD2
CGVVNPGLADREQYF
TGCGGCGTTGTTAATCCGGGACTAGCGGATCGTGAGCAGTACTTC
>15|NA|TRBV7-2|TRBJ1-1|NA
CASSMMADLNTEAFF
TGTGCCAGCAGCATGATGGCAGATTTGAACACTGAAGCTTTCTTT
>12|NA|TRBV12-3/TRBV12-4|TRBJ2-7|NA
CASSRTVYEQYF
TGTGCCAGCAGTCGCACAGTTTACGAGCAGTACTTC